The clone carrying this T cell receptor (beta chain) was recorded once. The data were obtained in a study of blood T cell repertoires in COVID-19. Study as a whole: Donors in the United States, Italy and Spain gave samples during acute or convalescent COVID-19. Nucleic acid was either cDNA or gDNA, and it came from T cells, B-cell-depleted T cells, or PBMCs.

In the original workflow: Reference gene primer amplification gave nucleated cell count estimates. Sequencing used immunoSEQ multiplex PCR; TCRdb keeps in-frame clones, though not all of them. The V and J calls and clone size come from that table; D and trimming were worked out from the DNA. The sample has roughly 300,000 clones, 75% to 85% seen once. The ends were cut back, 4 bases at V and 8 bases at J, with 6 bases in the middle. CDR3 length: 12 residues. Germline CDR1 is MDHEN and CDR2 is SYDVKM. This chain links TRBV28 with TRBJ1-6; D is possibly TRBD1 (5 bases). The source is a human donor in a cohort sampled during active COVID-19. The specimen was peripheral blood. The CDR3 DNA sequence: TGTGCCAGCAGTTGGGGGGATTCACCCCTCCACTTT. This gives the protein CASSWGDSPLHF.